This T cell receptor beta chain was retrieved from a study of early T cells in non-severe SARS-CoV-2 infection. Study-level information: The study sequenced bulk RNA from unsorted whole blood, with chains unpaired. Whole-study findings and limits: Using VDJdb, the matching emphasized anti-spike CD8 responses while missing private and CD4 specificities.

The V and J ends lost 0 bases and 3 bases, in that order; junction bases with no gene match: 2. The CDR3 length is 14 residues. Germline V lookup: CDR1 SGHRS, CDR2 YFSETQ. At least ten counts were recorded for this clonotype. Antigen specificity is unknown. Researchers tagged individual cDNA molecules with unique molecular identifiers. TCRdb reprocessed the 5' RACE reads via MiXCR and lists one record per CDR3 protein. Among around 53,000 distinct CDR3 sequences listed, 12% were seen once. The specimen was whole blood. The clonotype was recovered from an adult who was a healthcare worker with PCR-confirmed SARS-CoV-2 infection or an uninfected control (not recorded which). V is TRBV5-1 and J is TRBJ2-7, with TRBD1 matching 8 bases. The chain's CDR3 is CASSLGDRIYEQYF. DNA for the CDR3: TGCGCCAGCAGCTTGGGGGACAGGATCTACGAGCAGTACTTC.